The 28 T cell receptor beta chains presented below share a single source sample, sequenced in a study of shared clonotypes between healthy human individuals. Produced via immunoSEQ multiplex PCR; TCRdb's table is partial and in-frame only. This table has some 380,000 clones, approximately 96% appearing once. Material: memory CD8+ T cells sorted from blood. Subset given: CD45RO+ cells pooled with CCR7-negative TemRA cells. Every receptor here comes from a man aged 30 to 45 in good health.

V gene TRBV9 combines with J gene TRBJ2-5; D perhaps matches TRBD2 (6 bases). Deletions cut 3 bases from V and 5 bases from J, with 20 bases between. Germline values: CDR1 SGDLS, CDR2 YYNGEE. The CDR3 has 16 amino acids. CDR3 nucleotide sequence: TGTGCCAGCAGCGCAAACCCGGGACTGGGGTGGGAGACCCAGTACTTC. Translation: CASSANPGLGWETQYF.

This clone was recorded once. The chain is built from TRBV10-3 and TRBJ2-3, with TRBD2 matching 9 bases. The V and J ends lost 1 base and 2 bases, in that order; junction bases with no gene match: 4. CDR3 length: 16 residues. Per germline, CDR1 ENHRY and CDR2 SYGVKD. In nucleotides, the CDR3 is TGTGCCATCAGTGAGTTACTAGCGGGCCTCACAGATACGCAGTATTTT. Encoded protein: CAISELLAGLTDTQYF.

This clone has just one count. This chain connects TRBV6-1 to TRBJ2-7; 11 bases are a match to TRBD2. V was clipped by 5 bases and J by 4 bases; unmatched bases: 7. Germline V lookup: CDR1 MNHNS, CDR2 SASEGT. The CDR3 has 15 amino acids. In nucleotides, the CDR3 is TGTGCCAGCAGTCGTTTACTAGCGGGAGAGTACGAGCAGTACTTC. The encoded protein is CASSRLLAGEYEQYF.

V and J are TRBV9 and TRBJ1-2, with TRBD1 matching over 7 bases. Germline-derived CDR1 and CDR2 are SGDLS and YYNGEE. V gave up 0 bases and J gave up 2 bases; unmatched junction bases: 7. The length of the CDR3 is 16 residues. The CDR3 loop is CASSVASNRGNYGYTF. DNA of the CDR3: TGTGCCAGCAGCGTAGCCTCAAACAGGGGAAACTATGGCTACACCTTC.

CDR3 DNA: TGTGCCACCAGCAGAACCCGGGGAGGGGACGAGCAGTACTTC. This encodes CATSRTRGGDEQYF. The chain has TRBV15 and TRBJ2-7; TRBD2 matches at 7 bases. Germline CDR1 reads LNHNV; CDR2 reads YYDKDF (reference sequence). The ends lost 2 bases at V and 5 bases at J; junction bases unmatched: 6. The CDR3 spans 14 residues.

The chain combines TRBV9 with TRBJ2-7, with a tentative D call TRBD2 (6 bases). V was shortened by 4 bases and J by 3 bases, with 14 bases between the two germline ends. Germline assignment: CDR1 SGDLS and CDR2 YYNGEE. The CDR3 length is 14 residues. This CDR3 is CASSLRLGSYEQYF. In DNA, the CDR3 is TGTGCCAGCAGCCTCAGACTAGGTAGCTACGAGCAGTACTTC.

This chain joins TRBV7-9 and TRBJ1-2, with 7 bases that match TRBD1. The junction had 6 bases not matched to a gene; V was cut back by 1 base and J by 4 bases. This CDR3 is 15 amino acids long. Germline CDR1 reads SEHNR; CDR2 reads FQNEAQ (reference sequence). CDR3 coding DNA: TGTGCCAGCAGCTTAGATGACAGGGATAGCTATGGCTACACCTTC. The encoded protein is CASSLDDRDSYGYTF.

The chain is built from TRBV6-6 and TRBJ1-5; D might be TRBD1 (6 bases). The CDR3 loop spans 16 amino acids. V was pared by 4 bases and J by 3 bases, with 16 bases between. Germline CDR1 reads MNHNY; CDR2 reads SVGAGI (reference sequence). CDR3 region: CASSSLGRQANQPQHF. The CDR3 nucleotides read TGTGCCAGCAGTTCCTTGGGAAGACAGGCCAATCAGCCCCAGCATTTT.

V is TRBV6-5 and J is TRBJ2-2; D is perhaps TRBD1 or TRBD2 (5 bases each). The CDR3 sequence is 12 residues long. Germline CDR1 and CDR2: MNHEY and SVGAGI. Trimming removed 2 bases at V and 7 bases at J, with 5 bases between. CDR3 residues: CASSYGGGELFF. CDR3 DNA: TGTGCCAGCAGTTACGGGGGCGGGGAGCTGTTTTTT.

The CDR3 protein is CASSGGPPPGETQYF. The CDR3 bases are TGTGCCAGCAGCGGGGGACCCCCGCCGGGAGAGACCCAGTACTTC. The chain combines TRBV7-2 with TRBJ2-5; D possibly uses TRBD1 or TRBD2 (5 bases each). The ends were cut back, 5 bases at V and 4 bases at J, with 17 bases in the middle. Germline V lookup: CDR1 SGHTA, CDR2 FQGNSA. This CDR3 comprises 15 residues.

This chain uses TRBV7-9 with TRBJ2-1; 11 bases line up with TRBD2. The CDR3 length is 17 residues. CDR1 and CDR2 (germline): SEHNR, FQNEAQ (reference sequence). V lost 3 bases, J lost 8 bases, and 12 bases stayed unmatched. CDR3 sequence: CASSFTSGSLFGYEQFF. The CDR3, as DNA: TGTGCCAGCAGCTTTACTAGCGGGAGTCTCTTCGGCTATGAGCAGTTCTTC.

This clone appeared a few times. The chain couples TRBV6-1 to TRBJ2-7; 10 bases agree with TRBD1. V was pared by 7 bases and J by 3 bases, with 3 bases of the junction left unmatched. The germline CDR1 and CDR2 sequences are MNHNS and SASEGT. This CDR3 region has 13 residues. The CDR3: CASTTGGGYEQYF. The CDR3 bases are TGTGCCAGCACGACAGGGGGCGGCTACGAGCAGTACTTC.

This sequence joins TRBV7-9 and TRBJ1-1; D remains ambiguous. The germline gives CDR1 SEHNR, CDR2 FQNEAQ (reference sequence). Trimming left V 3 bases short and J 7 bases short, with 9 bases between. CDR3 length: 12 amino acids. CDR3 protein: CASSFPGGEAFF. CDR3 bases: TGTGCCAGCAGCTTTCCCGGTGGTGAAGCTTTCTTT. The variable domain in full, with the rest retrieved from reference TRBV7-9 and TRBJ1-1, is DTGVSQNPRHKITKRGQNVTFRCDPISEHNRLYWYRQTLGQGPEFLTYFQNEAQLEKSRLLSDRFSAERPKGSFSTLEIQRTEQGDSAMYLCASSFPGGEAFFGQGTRLTVV.

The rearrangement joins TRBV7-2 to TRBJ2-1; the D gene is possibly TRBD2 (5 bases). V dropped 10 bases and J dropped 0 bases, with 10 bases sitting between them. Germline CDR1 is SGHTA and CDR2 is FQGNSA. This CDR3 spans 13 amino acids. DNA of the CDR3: TGTGCCACAAGACTAAGCTCCTACAATGAGCAGTTCTTC. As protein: CATRLSSYNEQFF.

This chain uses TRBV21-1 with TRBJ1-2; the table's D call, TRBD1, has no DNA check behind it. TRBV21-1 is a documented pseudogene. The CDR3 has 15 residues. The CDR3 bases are TGTGCCAGCAGCAAAGAGCGCAGGGGGAACTATGGCTACACCTTC. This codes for CASSKERRGNYGYTF.

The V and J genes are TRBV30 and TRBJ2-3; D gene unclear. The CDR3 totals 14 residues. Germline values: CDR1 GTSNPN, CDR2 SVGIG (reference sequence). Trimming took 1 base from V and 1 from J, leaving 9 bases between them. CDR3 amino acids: CAWSEGGGTDTQYF. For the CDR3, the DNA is TGTGCCTGGAGTGAAGGCGGAGGCACAGATACGCAGTATTTT.

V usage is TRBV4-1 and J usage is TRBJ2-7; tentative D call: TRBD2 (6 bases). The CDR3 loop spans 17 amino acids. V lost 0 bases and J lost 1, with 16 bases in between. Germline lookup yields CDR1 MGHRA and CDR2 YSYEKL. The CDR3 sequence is CASSQDMWGTRSYEQYF. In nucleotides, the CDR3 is TGCGCCAGCAGCCAAGACATGTGGGGGACTCGATCCTACGAGCAGTACTTC.

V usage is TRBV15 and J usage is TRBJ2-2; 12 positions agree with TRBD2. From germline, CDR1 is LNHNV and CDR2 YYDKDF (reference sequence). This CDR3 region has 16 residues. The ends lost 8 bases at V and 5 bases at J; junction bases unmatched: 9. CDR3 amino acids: CATFQRLAGVTGELFF. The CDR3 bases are TGTGCCACCTTTCAAAGACTAGCGGGAGTTACCGGGGAGCTGTTTTTT.

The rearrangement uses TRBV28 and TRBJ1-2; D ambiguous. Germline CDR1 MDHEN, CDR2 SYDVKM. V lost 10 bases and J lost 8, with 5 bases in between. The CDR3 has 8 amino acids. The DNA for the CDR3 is TGTGCCACCGGGGGCTACACCTTC. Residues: CATGGYTF.

CDR3 bases: TGTGCCAGCAGCAGAACAGACAGGAGCTCCTACGAGCAGTACTTC. Amino acid sequence: CASSRTDRSSYEQYF. This sequence joins TRBV27 and TRBJ2-7; possible D gene TRBD1, 6 bases. Trimming shortened V by 6 bases and J by 0 bases, and 15 bases separated the two germline ends. The CDR3 is made up of 15 amino acids. Germline assignment: CDR1 MNHEY and CDR2 SMNVEV (reference sequence).

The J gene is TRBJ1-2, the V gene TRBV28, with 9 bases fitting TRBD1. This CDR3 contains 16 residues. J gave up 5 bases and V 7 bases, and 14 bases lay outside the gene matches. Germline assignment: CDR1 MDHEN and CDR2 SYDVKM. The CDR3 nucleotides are TGTGCCAGCATTCCAAGCTACGGACAGGGGATATATGGCTACACCTTC. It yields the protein CASIPSYGQGIYGYTF.

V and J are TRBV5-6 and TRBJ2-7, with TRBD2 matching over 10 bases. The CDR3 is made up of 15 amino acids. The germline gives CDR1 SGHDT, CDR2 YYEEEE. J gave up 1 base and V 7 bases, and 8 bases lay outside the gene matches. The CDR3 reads CASAQLAGVSYEQYF. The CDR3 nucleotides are TGTGCCAGCGCTCAGCTAGCGGGAGTGTCCTACGAGCAGTACTTC.

This chain's CDR3 is CASSILMGGKYEQYF. CDR3 sequence (DNA): TGTGCCAGTAGTATCCTCATGGGGGGCAAGTACGAGCAGTACTTC. V and J are TRBV19 and TRBJ2-7; the D gene could be TRBD1 or TRBD2 (6 bases each). Germline V lookup: CDR1 LNHDA, CDR2 SQIVND (reference sequence). This CDR3 comprises 15 residues. V lost 3 bases and J lost 4, with 16 bases in between.

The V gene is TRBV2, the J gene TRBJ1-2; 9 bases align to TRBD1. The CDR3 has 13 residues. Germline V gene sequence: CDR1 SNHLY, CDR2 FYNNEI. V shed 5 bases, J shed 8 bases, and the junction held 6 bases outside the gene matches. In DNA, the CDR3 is TGTGCCAGCAGTCGGGACAGGGATTCCGGCTACACCTTC. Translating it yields CASSRDRDSGYTF. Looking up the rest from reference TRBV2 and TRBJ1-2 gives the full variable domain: EPEVTQTPSHQVTQMGQEVILRCVPISNHLYFYWYRQILGQKVEFLVSFYNNEISEKSEIFDDQFSVERPDGSNFTLKIRSTKLEDSAMYFCASSRDRDSGYTFGSGTRLTVV.

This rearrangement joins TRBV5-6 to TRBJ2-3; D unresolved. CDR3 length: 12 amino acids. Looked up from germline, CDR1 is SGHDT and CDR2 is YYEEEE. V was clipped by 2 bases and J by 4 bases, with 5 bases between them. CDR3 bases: TGTGCCAGCAGCTTTAAAGCAGATACGCAGTATTTT. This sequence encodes CASSFKADTQYF.

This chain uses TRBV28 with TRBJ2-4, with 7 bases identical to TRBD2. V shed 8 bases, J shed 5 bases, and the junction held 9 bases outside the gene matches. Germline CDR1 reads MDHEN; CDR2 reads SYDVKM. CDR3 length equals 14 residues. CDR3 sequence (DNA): TGTGCCAGCGTCGGGGGAGGGGCCCAAAACATTCAGTACTTC. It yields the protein CASVGGGAQNIQYF.

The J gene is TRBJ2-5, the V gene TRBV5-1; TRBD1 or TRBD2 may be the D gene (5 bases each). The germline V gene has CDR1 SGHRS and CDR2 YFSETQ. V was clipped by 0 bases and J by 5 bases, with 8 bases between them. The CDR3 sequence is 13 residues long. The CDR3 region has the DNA TGCGCCAGCAGCTTGGGAGGGGACGAGACCCAGTACTTC. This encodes CASSLGGDETQYF.

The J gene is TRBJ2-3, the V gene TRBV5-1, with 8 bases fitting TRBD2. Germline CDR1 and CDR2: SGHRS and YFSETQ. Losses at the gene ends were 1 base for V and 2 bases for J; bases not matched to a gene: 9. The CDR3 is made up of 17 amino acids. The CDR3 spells CASSLRASGPLTDTQYF. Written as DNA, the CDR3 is TGCGCCAGCAGCTTGCGGGCTAGCGGGCCCCTCACAGATACGCAGTATTTT. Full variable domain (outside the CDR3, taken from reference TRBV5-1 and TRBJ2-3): KAGVTQTPRYLIKTRGQQVTLSCSPISGHRSVSWYQQTPGQGLQFLFEYFSETQRNKGNFPGRFSGRQFSNSRSEMNVSTLELGDSALYLCASSLRASGPLTDTQYFGPGTRLTVL.